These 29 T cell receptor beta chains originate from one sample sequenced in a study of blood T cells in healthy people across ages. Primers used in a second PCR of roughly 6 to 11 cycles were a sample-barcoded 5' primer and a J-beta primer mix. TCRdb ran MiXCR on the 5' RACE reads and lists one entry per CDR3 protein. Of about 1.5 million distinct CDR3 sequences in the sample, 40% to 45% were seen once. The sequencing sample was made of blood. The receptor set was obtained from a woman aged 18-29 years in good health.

CDR3 in amino acids: CATTLGTALDYGYTF. DNA of the CDR3: TGTGCCACCACCCTGGGGACAGCCCTTGACTATGGCTACACCTTC. The chain has TRBV15 and TRBJ1-2; TRBD1 aligns across 7 bases. Germline V CDR1 and CDR2: LNHNV, YYDKDF (reference sequence). This CDR3 is 15 amino acids long. Unmatched junction bases numbered 11, after V lost 7 bases and J lost 3 bases. Supplemented by reference TRBV15 and TRBJ1-2, the full variable domain reads DAMVIQNPRYQVTQFGKPVTLSCSQTLNHNVMYWYQQKSSQAPKLLFHYYDKDFNNEADTPDNFQSRRPNTSFCFLDIRSPGLGDTAMYLCATTLGTALDYGYTFGSGTRLTVV.

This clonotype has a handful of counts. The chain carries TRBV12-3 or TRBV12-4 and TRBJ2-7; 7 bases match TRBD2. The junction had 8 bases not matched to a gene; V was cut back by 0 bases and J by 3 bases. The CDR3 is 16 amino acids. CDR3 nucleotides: TGTGCCAGCAGTTTAGCGCTGGGGGGACTAATCTACGAGCAGTACTTC. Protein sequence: CASSLALGGLIYEQYF.

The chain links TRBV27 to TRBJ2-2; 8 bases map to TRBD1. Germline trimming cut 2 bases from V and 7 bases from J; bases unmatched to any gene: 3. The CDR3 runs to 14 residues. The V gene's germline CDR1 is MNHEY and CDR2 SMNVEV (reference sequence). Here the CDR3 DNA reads TGTGCCAGCAGTTTACAGGGGGCCGGCGGGGAGCTGTTTTTT. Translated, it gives CASSLQGAGGELFF.

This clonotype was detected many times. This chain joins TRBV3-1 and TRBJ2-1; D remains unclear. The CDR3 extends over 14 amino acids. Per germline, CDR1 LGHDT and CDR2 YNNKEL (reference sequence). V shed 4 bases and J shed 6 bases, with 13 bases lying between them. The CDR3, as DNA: TGTGCCAGCAGCCTCTTAGGCCGCTTCAATGAGCAGTTCTTC. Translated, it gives CASSLLGRFNEQFF.

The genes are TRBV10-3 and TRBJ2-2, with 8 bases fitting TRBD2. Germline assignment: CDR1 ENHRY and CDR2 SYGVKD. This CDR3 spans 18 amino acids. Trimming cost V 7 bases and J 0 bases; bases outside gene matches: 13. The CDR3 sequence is CAIKRETSGYSNTGELFF. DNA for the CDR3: TGTGCCATCAAGCGGGAAACTAGCGGATACTCGAACACCGGGGAGCTGTTTTTT.

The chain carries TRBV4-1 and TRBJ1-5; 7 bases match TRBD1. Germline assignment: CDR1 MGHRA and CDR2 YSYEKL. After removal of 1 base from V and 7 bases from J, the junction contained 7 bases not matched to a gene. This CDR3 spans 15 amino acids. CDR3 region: CASSQGGGWGQPQHF. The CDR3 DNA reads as TGCGCCAGCAGCCAAGGAGGGGGCTGGGGACAGCCCCAGCATTTT.

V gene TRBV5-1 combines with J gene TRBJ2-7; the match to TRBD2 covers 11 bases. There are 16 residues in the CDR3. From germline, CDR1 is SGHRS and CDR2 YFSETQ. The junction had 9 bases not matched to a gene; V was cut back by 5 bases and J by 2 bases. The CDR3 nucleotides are TGCGCCAGCAGTACAATAGCGGGAGGGCCCACCTACGAGCAGTACTTC. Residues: CASSTIAGGPTYEQYF.

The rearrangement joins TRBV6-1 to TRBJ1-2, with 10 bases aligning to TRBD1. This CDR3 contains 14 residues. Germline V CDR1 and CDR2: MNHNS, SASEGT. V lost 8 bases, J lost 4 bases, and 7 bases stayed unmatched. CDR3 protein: CASSWTGGSYGYTF. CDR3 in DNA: TGTGCCAGCTCTTGGACAGGGGGAAGCTATGGCTACACCTTC.

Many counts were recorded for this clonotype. The CDR3 spells CASSRTGDAYGYTF. The CDR3 DNA sequence: TGTGCCAGCAGCCGCACAGGGGACGCCTATGGCTACACCTTC. V gene TRBV12-3 or TRBV12-4 combines with J gene TRBJ1-2; 7 bases line up with TRBD1. This CDR3 region has 14 residues. The ends lost 6 bases at V and 4 bases at J; junction bases unmatched: 8.

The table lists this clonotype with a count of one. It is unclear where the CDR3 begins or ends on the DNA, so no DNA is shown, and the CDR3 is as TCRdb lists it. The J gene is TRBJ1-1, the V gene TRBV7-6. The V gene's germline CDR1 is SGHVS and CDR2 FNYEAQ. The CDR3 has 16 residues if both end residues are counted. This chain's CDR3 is CASSLGRVGRGTEAFF.

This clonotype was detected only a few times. The CDR3 sequence: CASSLLALPGTVLSYNEQFF. The CDR3 DNA sequence: TGCGCCAGCAGCTTGCTGGCGCTACCCGGGACAGTTTTATCCTACAATGAGCAGTTCTTC. The gene calls are TRBV5-1 and TRBJ2-1; 7 nucleotides line up with TRBD1. J was trimmed by 1 base and V by 1 base; bases with no gene match: 17. Germline CDR1 SGHRS, CDR2 YFSETQ. The CDR3 runs 20 residues.

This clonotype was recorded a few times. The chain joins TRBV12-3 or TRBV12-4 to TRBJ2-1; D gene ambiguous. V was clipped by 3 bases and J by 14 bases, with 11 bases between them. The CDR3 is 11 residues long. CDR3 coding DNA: TGTGCCAGCAGTTTCTCGCGGACCGAGTTCTTC. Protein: CASSFSRTEFF.

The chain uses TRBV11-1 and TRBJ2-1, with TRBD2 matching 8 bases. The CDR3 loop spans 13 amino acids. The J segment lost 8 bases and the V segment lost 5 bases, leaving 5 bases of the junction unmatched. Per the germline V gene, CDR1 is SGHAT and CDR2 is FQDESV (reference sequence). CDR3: CASSKAGVDEQFF. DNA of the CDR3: TGTGCCAGCAGCAAAGCGGGAGTTGATGAGCAGTTCTTC.

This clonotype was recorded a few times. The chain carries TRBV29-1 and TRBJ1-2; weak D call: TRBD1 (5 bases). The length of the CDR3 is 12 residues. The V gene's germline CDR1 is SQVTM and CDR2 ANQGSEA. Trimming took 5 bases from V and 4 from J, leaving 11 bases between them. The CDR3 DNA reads TGCAGCGTTCGCGGGGGGGGCTATGGCTACACCTTC. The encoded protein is CSVRGGGYGYTF.

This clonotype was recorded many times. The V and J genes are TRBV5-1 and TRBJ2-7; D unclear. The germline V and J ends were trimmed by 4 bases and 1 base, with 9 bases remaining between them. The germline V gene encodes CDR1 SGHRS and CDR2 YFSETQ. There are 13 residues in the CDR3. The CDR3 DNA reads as TGCGCCAGCAGCAGTCTGGATTCCTACGAGCAGTACTTC. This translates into CASSSLDSYEQYF.

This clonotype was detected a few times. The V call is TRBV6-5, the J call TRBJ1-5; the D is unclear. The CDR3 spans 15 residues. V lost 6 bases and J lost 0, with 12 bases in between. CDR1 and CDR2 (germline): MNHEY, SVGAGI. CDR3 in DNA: TGTGCCAGCAGGGCCGGGAGAAATAGCAATCAGCCCCAGCATTTT. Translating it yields CASRAGRNSNQPQHF.

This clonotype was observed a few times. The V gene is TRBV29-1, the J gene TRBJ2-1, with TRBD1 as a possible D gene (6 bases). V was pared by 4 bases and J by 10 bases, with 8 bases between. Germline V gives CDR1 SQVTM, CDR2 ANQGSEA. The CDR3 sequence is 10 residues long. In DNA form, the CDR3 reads TGCAGCGTTGGGGGGCTAGAGCAGTTCTTC. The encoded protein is CSVGGLEQFF.

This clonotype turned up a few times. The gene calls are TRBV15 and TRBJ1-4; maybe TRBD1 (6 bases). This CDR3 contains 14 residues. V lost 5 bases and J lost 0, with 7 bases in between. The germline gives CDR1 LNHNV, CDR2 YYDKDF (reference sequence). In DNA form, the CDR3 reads TGTGCCACCAGCGAGGGGGCAACTAATGAAAAACTGTTTTTT. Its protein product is CATSEGATNEKLFF.

The CDR3 bases are TGTGCCAGCAGCGTAGAGGACGTCAGCACAGATACGCAGTATTTT. Its translation is CASSVEDVSTDTQYF. The chain recombines TRBV9 with TRBJ2-3; D is unresolved. The CDR3 spans 15 residues. Germline V gene data show CDR1 as SGDLS and CDR2 as YYNGEE. Trimming took 0 bases from V and 0 from J, leaving 8 bases between them.

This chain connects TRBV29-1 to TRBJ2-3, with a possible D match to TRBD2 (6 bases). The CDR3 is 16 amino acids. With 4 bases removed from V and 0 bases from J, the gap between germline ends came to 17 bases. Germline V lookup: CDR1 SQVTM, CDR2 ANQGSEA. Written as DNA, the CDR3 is TGCAGCGTTGGGGGGACTCCATATCCTAGCACAGATACGCAGTATTTT. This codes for CSVGGTPYPSTDTQYF.

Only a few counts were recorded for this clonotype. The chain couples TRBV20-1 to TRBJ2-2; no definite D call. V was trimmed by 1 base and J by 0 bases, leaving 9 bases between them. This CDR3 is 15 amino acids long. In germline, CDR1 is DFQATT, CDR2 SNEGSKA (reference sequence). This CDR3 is CSARVKQSNTGELFF. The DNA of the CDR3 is TGCAGTGCTAGAGTCAAACAGTCGAACACCGGGGAGCTGTTTTTT.

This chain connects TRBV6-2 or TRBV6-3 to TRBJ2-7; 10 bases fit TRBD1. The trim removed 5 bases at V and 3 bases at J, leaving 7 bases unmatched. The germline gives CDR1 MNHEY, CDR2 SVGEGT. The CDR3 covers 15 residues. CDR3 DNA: TGTGCCAGCAGTGGCCCCGGGACAGGGGACTACGAGCAGTACTTC. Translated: CASSGPGTGDYEQYF.

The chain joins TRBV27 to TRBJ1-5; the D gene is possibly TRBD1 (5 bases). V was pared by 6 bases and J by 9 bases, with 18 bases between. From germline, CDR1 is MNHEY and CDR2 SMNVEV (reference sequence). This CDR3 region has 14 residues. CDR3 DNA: TGTGCCAGCAGCGTAAACAGCGGGGCTTGGCCCCAGCATTTT. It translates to CASSVNSGAWPQHF.

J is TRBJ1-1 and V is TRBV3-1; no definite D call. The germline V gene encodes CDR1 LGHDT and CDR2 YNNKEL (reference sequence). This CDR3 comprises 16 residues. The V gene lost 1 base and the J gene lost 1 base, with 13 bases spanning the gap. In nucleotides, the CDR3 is TGTGCCAGCAGCCAAGTAAGTGGCAGCCGGAACACTGAAGCTTTCTTT. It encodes CASSQVSGSRNTEAFF.

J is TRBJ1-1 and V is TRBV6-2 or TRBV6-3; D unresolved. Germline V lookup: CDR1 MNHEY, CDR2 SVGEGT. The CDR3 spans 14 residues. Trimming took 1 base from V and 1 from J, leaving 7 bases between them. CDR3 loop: CASSYFRGNTEAFF. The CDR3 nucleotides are TGTGCCAGCAGTTACTTTCGGGGGAACACTGAAGCTTTCTTT.

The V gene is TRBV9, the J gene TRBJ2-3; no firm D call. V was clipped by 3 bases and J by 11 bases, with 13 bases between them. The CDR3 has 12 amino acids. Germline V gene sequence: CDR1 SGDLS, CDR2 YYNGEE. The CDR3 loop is CASSAGPIGQYF. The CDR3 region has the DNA TGTGCCAGCAGCGCCGGTCCTATCGGGCAGTATTTT.

The CDR3 loop is CASSDRRAHEQYF. The CDR3 DNA reads TGTGCCAGCAGTGACAGACGAGCCCACGAGCAGTACTTC. The V call is TRBV6-2 or TRBV6-3, the J call TRBJ2-7; perhaps TRBD1 as D (5 bases). The CDR3 length is 13 residues. V was cut by 5 bases and J by 5 bases, with 13 bases left in between. CDR1 is MNHEY and CDR2 is SVGEGT in the germline V gene.

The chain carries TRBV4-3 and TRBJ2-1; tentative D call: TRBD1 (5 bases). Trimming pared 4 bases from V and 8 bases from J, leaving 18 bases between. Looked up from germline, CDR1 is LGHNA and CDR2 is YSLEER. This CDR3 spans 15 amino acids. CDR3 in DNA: TGCGCCAGCAGCCGAGGCCTCAACAGGTACGATGAGCAGTTCTTC. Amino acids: CASSRGLNRYDEQFF.

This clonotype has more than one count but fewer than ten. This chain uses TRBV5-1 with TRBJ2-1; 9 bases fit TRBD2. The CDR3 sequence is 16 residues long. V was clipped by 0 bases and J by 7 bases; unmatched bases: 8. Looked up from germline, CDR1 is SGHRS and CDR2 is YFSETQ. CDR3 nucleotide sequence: TGCGCCAGCAGCTTGGCCAGTCTAGCGGGGCGTAATGAGCAGTTCTTC. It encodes CASSLASLAGRNEQFF.